The 25 T cell receptor beta chains listed next were all sequenced from one sample in a study of cytomegalovirus exposure and HLA in healthy donors. The PCR contained 60 Vbeta and 13 Jbeta primers. Libraries were prepared by immunoSEQ multiplex PCR; TCRdb keeps only in-frame clonotypes and omits some of them. The table lists 100,000 to 140,000 clones, roughly 82% of them singletons, with roughly 3% in the top ten. Sequencing was performed on PBMCs. The receptors shown here come from a man aged 30 to 39 in good health and CMV-seropositive.

The rearrangement uses TRBV5-6 and TRBJ1-5, with 7 bases identical to TRBD1. Germline-derived CDR1 and CDR2 are SGHDT and YYEEEE. J lost 11 bases, V lost 0 bases, and 5 bases had no gene match. The CDR3 runs to 13 residues. The CDR3 is CASSLGVTGAQHF. The CDR3 bases are TGTGCCAGCAGCTTGGGGGTTACAGGGGCCCAGCATTTT.

The chain joins TRBV9 to TRBJ2-7; 7 nucleotides match TRBD1. V trimming: 4 bases; J trimming: 4 bases; junction bases outside the gene matches: 8. The CDR3 totals 14 residues. Germline CDR1 is SGDLS and CDR2 is YYNGEE. The CDR3 sequence is CASSPIQGSYEQYF. The DNA of the CDR3 is TGTGCCAGCAGCCCGATACAGGGGAGTTACGAGCAGTACTTC.

V usage is TRBV11-2 and J usage is TRBJ1-2, with D tentatively TRBD1 (6 bases). CDR3 length: 16 residues. V shed 0 bases and J shed 0 bases, with 11 bases lying between them. Germline V gene data show CDR1 as SGHAT and CDR2 as FQNNGV. CDR3 region: CASSLDLDRPNYGYTF. The CDR3 nucleotides are TGTGCCAGCAGCTTAGATCTCGACAGGCCTAACTATGGCTACACCTTC.

V gene TRBV5-1 combines with J gene TRBJ1-1, with 9 bases aligning to TRBD1. The CDR3 length is 15 residues. V dropped 2 bases and J dropped 7; count of bases not matched to a gene: 9. From germline, CDR1 is SGHRS and CDR2 YFSETQ. In nucleotides, the CDR3 is TGCGCCAGCAGCTTAAACAACAGGGGGCAGGGTGAAGCTTTCTTT. As protein: CASSLNNRGQGEAFF.

The sample holds a few counts of this clone. The V gene is TRBV27, the J gene TRBJ1-1; a weak D match, TRBD1 (5 bases). Germline V gene sequence: CDR1 MNHEY, CDR2 SMNVEV (reference sequence). CDR3 length equals 14 residues. With 4 bases removed from V and 2 bases from J, the gap between germline ends came to 11 bases. The CDR3 nucleotides read TGTGCCAGCAGTTGGTCAGGGTTAAACACTGAAGCTTTCTTT. This translates into CASSWSGLNTEAFF.

V and J are TRBV29-1 and TRBJ1-1; D uncertain. From germline, CDR1 is SQVTM and CDR2 ANQGSEA. Trimming stripped 2 bases from V and 7 bases from J, with 14 bases between. The CDR3 length is 13 residues. Here the CDR3 reads CSVENENTREAFF. In DNA form, the CDR3 reads TGCAGCGTTGAAAACGAAAACACCCGTGAAGCTTTCTTT. Variable domain in full (rest from reference TRBV29-1 and TRBJ1-1): SAVISQKPSRDICQRGTSLTIQCQVDSQVTMMFWYRQQPGQSLTLIATANQGSEATYESGFVIDKFPISRPNLTFSTLTVSNMSPEDSSIYLCSVENENTREAFFGQGTRLTVV.

V and J are TRBV4-1 and TRBJ2-7, with 12 bases matching TRBD2. Germline loops: CDR1 MGHRA, CDR2 YSYEKL. With V trimmed by 0 bases and J by 0 bases, 9 bases remained unmatched. The CDR3 extends over 19 amino acids. CDR3 sequence (DNA): TGCGCCAGCAGCCAAGATCAGTTGGGACTAGCGGGTGACTCCTACGAGCAGTACTTC. Amino acid sequence: CASSQDQLGLAGDSYEQYF.

The chain carries TRBV5-1 and TRBJ2-7; 9 bases match TRBD1. Unmatched junction bases numbered 5, after V lost 4 bases and J lost 3 bases. CDR1 is SGHRS, CDR2 YFSETQ, per germline. The CDR3 runs 14 residues. This CDR3 is CASSVGTGHYEQYF. The CDR3 DNA follows: TGCGCCAGCAGCGTCGGGACAGGGCACTACGAGCAGTACTTC.

This clone was recorded only once. This chain connects TRBV2 to TRBJ1-4; TRBD1 matches 7 bases. Germline trimming cut 6 bases from V and 7 bases from J; bases unmatched to any gene: 11. The CDR3 runs 15 residues. Germline values: CDR1 SNHLY, CDR2 FYNNEI. This CDR3 reads CASSSQGPPAEKLFF. CDR3 in DNA: TGTGCCAGCAGCTCACAGGGGCCCCCAGCTGAAAAACTGTTTTTT.

This rearrangement joins TRBV7-2 to TRBJ1-1; 9 positions agree with TRBD1. The CDR3 runs 15 residues. Germline assignment: CDR1 SGHTA and CDR2 FQGNSA. V trimming: 5 bases; J trimming: 4 bases; junction bases outside the gene matches: 8. CDR3 sequence (DNA): TGTGCCAGCAGCCAGTATCCGACAGGGGGCACTGAAGCTTTCTTT. Translated, it gives CASSQYPTGGTEAFF.

This chain links TRBV5-4 with TRBJ2-7; possibly TRBD1 for D (6 bases). Germline values: CDR1 SGHNT, CDR2 YYREEE (reference sequence). CDR3 size: 13 residues. The ends were cut back, 2 bases at V and 4 bases at J, with 10 bases in the middle. CDR3 coding DNA: TGTGCCAGCAGCTTACAGGGTGGGTACGAGCAGTACTTC. Protein sequence: CASSLQGGYEQYF.

This chain links TRBV7-9 with TRBJ1-1; 8 nucleotides align to TRBD1. Trimming took 5 bases from V and 4 from J; bases not matched to a gene: 3. This CDR3 region has 13 residues. Per the germline V gene, CDR1 is SEHNR and CDR2 is FQNEAQ (reference sequence). As DNA, the CDR3 is TGTGCCAGCAGCCTGACAGGGGCCACTGAAGCTTTCTTT. It codes for CASSLTGATEAFF.

The chain combines TRBV19 with TRBJ1-6; D is ambiguous. This CDR3 spans 13 amino acids. Per germline, CDR1 LNHDA and CDR2 SQIVND (reference sequence). Trimming stripped 3 bases from V and 7 bases from J, with 7 bases between. The CDR3 region is CASSMRGNSPLHF. The CDR3 nucleotides are TGTGCCAGTAGTATGCGCGGGAATTCACCCCTCCACTTT.

The chain employs TRBV4-1 and TRBJ2-7; D gene unclear. CDR1 is MGHRA and CDR2 is YSYEKL in the germline V gene. V lost 0 bases to trimming and J lost 2 bases, with 11 bases between them. There are 15 residues in the CDR3. This chain's CDR3 is CASSQEMSRAYEQYF. Written as DNA, the CDR3 is TGCGCCAGCAGCCAAGAGATGAGCCGAGCCTACGAGCAGTACTTC.

The J gene is TRBJ2-7, the V gene TRBV6-5; possible D gene TRBD2, 5 bases. Trimming pared 5 bases from V and 2 bases from J, leaving 10 bases between. The CDR3 is made up of 13 amino acids. The germline V gene has CDR1 MNHEY and CDR2 SVGAGI. The CDR3 sequence is CASSREGTYEQYF. Here the CDR3 DNA reads TGTGCCAGCAGTCGCGAGGGAACCTACGAGCAGTACTTC.

This clone has more than one count but fewer than ten. This chain joins TRBV5-1 and TRBJ2-7; maybe TRBD2 (6 bases). The V and J ends lost 4 bases and 7 bases respectively, with 18 bases between them. The germline gives CDR1 SGHRS, CDR2 YFSETQ. The CDR3 loop spans 14 amino acids. The CDR3 DNA reads TGCGCCAGCAGCCCCAGCGGGTCGCTGAATGAGCAGTACTTC. This translates into CASSPSGSLNEQYF.

The chain carries TRBV18 and TRBJ2-5; 9 positions agree with TRBD1. The DNA end lines up better with TRBJ2-7; the J call may be wrong. Germline loops: CDR1 KGHSH, CDR2 LQKENI. This CDR3 is 14 amino acids long. The CDR3 DNA reads as TGTGCCAGCTCATATAGACAGGGGGTCTACGAGCAGTACTTC. It specifies CASSYRQGVYEQYF.

As to this clone: The sample carries other DNA sequences with the same CDR3. This rearrangement joins TRBV7-3 to TRBJ2-3; possible D gene TRBD2, 7 bases. Trimming cost V 5 bases and J 2 bases, with 17 bases left between them. The germline CDR1 and CDR2 sequences are SGHTA and FQGTGA. This CDR3 is built from 16 residues. The CDR3 DNA is TGTGCCAGCAGCCTCATGGGCGGGGGCAACACAGATACGCAGTATTTT. Translation gives CASSLMGGGNTDTQYF.

The rearrangement links TRBV5-5 to TRBJ1-5; tentative D call: TRBD1 (6 bases). The CDR3 runs 15 residues. V was cut by 0 bases and J by 3 bases, with 10 bases left in between. Germline-derived CDR1 and CDR2 are SGHKS and YYEKEE (reference sequence). The CDR3 loop is CASSLGGQINQPQHF. The CDR3 bases are TGTGCCAGCAGCTTGGGGGGGCAGATCAATCAGCCCCAGCATTTT.

The chain has TRBV5-1 and TRBJ1-1; maybe TRBD1 (6 bases). Germline loops: CDR1 SGHRS, CDR2 YFSETQ. There are 12 residues in the CDR3. V was trimmed by 2 bases and J by 5 bases, leaving 7 bases between them. CDR3 bases: TGCGCCAGCAGCTTCCAGGGGACTGAAGCTTTCTTT. It is translated as CASSFQGTEAFF.

The chain recombines TRBV25-1 with TRBJ2-7, with TRBD1 as a possible D gene (6 bases). V lost 4 bases, J lost 9 bases, and 13 bases lay in between. Germline V lookup: CDR1 MGHDK, CDR2 SYGVNS. The CDR3 has 12 residues. The CDR3 region is CASSGTAGLQYF. CDR3 bases: TGTGCCAGCAGTGGGACAGCAGGTTTGCAGTACTTC.

The CDR3 bases are TGTGCCAGGGACGGACAGGCGAAAGCTTTCTTT. Protein product: CARDGQAKAFF. The V call is TRBV6-1, the J call TRBJ1-1, with TRBD1 identical over 7 bases. J lost 9 bases, V lost 9 bases, and 7 bases had no gene match. Germline V gives CDR1 MNHNS, CDR2 SASEGT. The CDR3 totals 11 residues.

As concerns this clone: One end of the junction fails to match germline, which may point to a read error. CDR3 coding DNA: TGCGCCAGCAGCCCCCGGGACAGGGGCTTTGGGGCCAACGGCCTGACTTTC. Translating it yields CASSPRDRGFGANGLTF. The V call is TRBV5-1, the J call TRBJ2-6, with TRBD1 matching over 10 bases. Per the germline V gene, CDR1 is SGHRS and CDR2 is YFSETQ. The CDR3 sequence is 17 residues long. Using reference TRBV5-1 and TRBJ2-6 for the parts outside the CDR3, the full variable domain is KAGVTQTPRYLIKTRGQQVTLSCSPISGHRSVSWYQQTPGQGLQFLFEYFSETQRNKGNFPGRFSGRQFSNSRSEMNVSTLELGDSALYLCASSPRDRGFGANGLTFGAGSRLTVL.

The rearrangement uses TRBV18 and TRBJ2-7, with D perhaps TRBD1 (5 bases). The CDR3 is 15 residues long. The germline gives CDR1 KGHSH, CDR2 LQKENI. Trimming removed 0 bases from V and 3 bases from J, with 12 bases in between. CDR3 sequence reads: CASSPPGRGGYEQYF. The CDR3 nucleotides are TGTGCCAGCTCACCACCGGGAAGGGGCGGCTACGAGCAGTACTTC.

Concerning this clone itself: This specimen includes other DNA sequences encoding the same CDR3. This sequence joins TRBV9 and TRBJ2-2, with 7 bases lining up with TRBD1. CDR3 size: 15 residues. V gave up 2 bases and J gave up 4 bases; unmatched junction bases: 5. Germline V gene sequence: CDR1 SGDLS, CDR2 YYNGEE. This chain's CDR3 is CASSVKGAATGELFF. The CDR3 bases are TGTGCCAGCAGCGTGAAGGGGGCGGCCACCGGGGAGCTGTTTTTT.